This T cell receptor (beta chain) was captured by sequencing in a study of blood T cell repertoires in COVID-19. Study context: Acute-phase and convalescent COVID-19 samples originated in the United States, Italy and Spain. T cells, B-cell-depleted T cells, or PBMCs supplied cDNA or gDNA.

In germline, CDR1 is SGHRS, CDR2 YFSETQ. CDR3 length: 14 amino acids. The J segment lost 1 base and the V segment lost 4 bases, leaving 4 bases of the junction unmatched. Original processing methods: Amplifying reference gene primers gave estimates of nucleated cell counts. Sequencing was performed with immunoSEQ multiplex PCR; in TCRdb, only in-frame clones are kept and a portion is missing. V, J and clone size are taken as reported in that table, and D and trimming were inferred from the DNA itself. The sample has 45,000 to 55,000 clones, about 86% seen once. Sequences were obtained from peripheral blood. The chain links TRBV5-1 to TRBJ1-2; 7 bases are a match to TRBD1. This receptor was identified in a man in his 70s with active COVID-19. In nucleotides, the CDR3 is TGCGCCAGCAGCAGGGACAGTCTTAACTATGGCTACACCTTC. Translation: CASSRDSLNYGYTF. The entire variable domain, with the rest obtained from reference TRBV5-1 and TRBJ1-2, is as follows: KAGVTQTPRYLIKTRGQQVTLSCSPISGHRSVSWYQQTPGQGLQFLFEYFSETQRNKGNFPGRFSGRQFSNSRSEMNVSTLELGDSALYLCASSRDSLNYGYTFGSGTRLTVV.